These 14 T cell receptor beta chains were sequenced from one sample in a study of radiation and T cells in renal cell carcinoma (dated by TCRdb to about 2020). The protocol used for the library was the immunoSEQ multiplex PCR assay. Held by TCRdb, this immuneACCESS table contains in-frame sequences only and omits some clones. Under half of the omission traces to an unresolved V gene where checked; the cause of the rest is unknown. The sample yields 100,000 to 150,000 clones; around 81% were counted once. Under 6.5% of the sample goes to the ten largest clones. This specimen's time point label, interpreted: blood 2 weeks post-SBRT. This specimen's treatment or condition label, interpreted: 15 Gy SBRT to primary tumor, nephrectomy 4 weeks later. This specimen consisted of blood, obtained from a patient whose treatment included radiotherapy and nephrectomy. Every receptor here comes from a man aged 45 to 65 with renal cell carcinoma.

The chain couples TRBV6-5 to TRBJ1-6, with a tentative D call TRBD1 (5 bases). Deletions cut 6 bases from V and 7 bases from J, with 7 bases between. This CDR3 is 12 amino acids long. Per the germline V gene, CDR1 is MNHEY and CDR2 is SVGAGI. This CDR3 is CASRGPNSPLHF. The CDR3 DNA follows: TGTGCCAGCAGGGGACCCAATTCACCCCTCCACTTT.

The chain combines TRBV9 with TRBJ2-1; 8 positions match TRBD1. Trimming removed 4 bases from V and 4 bases from J; junction bases left unmatched: 7. CDR1 and CDR2 (germline): SGDLS, YYNGEE. The CDR3 loop spans 15 amino acids. In DNA, the CDR3 is TGTGCCAGCAGCCAACAGGGGGTATCTTACAATGAGCAGTTCTTC. Protein sequence: CASSQQGVSYNEQFF.

This clone showed up just a few times. The chain is built from TRBV30 and TRBJ2-4; perhaps D is TRBD1 or TRBD2 (5 bases each). Germline V lookup: CDR1 GTSNPN, CDR2 SVGIG (reference sequence). V was clipped by 4 bases and J by 3 bases, with 13 bases between them. The CDR3 covers 14 residues. The CDR3 nucleotides are TGTGCCTGGAACACACAGGAGGACAAAAACATTCAGTACTTC. Protein sequence: CAWNTQEDKNIQYF.

The CDR3 region is CAISRGLVTISDTQYF. The CDR3 region has the DNA TGTGCCATCAGCCGTGGCTTAGTGACGATCTCAGATACGCAGTATTTT. V is TRBV10-3 and J is TRBJ2-3; D call uncertain. CDR3 size: 16 residues. CDR1 and CDR2 from the germline V gene are ENHRY and SYGVKD. With 6 bases removed from V and 4 bases from J, the gap between germline ends came to 20 bases.

This chain links TRBV6-1 with TRBJ2-7, with D possibly TRBD2 on 6 matching bases. CDR1 and CDR2 from the germline V gene are MNHNS and SASEGT. Trimming shortened V by 5 bases and J by 2 bases, and 16 bases separated the two germline ends. The CDR3 covers 15 residues. CDR3 sequence: CASSPYRRGTYEQYF. CDR3 nucleotides: TGTGCCAGCAGTCCGTATAGGCGGGGAACCTACGAGCAGTACTTC.

The chain couples TRBV6-1 to TRBJ2-4; 8 bases map to TRBD1. J gave up 3 bases and V 10 bases, and 8 bases lay outside the gene matches. Germline loops: CDR1 MNHNS, CDR2 SASEGT. CDR3 length: 14 amino acids. In nucleotides, the CDR3 is TGTGCCATCGGAAGGGGACAGGTCAAAAACATTCAGTACTTC. Protein: CAIGRGQVKNIQYF.

This clone occurred a few times. The rearrangement uses TRBV7-2 and TRBJ1-1; tentatively, D is TRBD1 (6 bases). Trimming took off 6 bases at V and 3 bases at J, with 17 bases between the two ends. This CDR3 contains 15 residues. Germline V gives CDR1 SGHTA, CDR2 FQGNSA. CDR3 nucleotides: TGTGCCAGCAGTGCTCAAGGGGGGCGGGACACTGAAGCTTTCTTT. Translated: CASSAQGGRDTEAFF.

The rearrangement links TRBV9 to TRBJ1-1; weak D call: TRBD1 (5 bases). The CDR3 consists of 14 residues. Per germline, CDR1 SGDLS and CDR2 YYNGEE. Trimming shortened V by 5 bases and J by 6 bases, and 17 bases separated the two germline ends. DNA for the CDR3: TGTGCCAGCAGTCGTAGGGGTGGGGTCGCTGAAGCTTTCTTT. Translated: CASSRRGGVAEAFF.

The gene calls are TRBV7-6 and TRBJ1-2; D is ambiguous. Germline V gives CDR1 SGHVS, CDR2 FNYEAQ. The CDR3 extends over 13 amino acids. Trimming cost V 5 bases and J 8 bases, with 15 bases left between them. The chain's CDR3 is CASSTLESGGYTF. Here the CDR3 DNA reads TGTGCCAGCAGCACACTCGAAAGCGGAGGCTACACCTTC.

The table lists this clone with a few counts. The V call is TRBV4-2, the J call TRBJ1-1; no definite D call. Germline assignment: CDR1 LGHNA and CDR2 YNFKEQ. The CDR3 covers 13 residues. Deletions cut 0 bases from V and 4 bases from J, with 6 bases between. The CDR3 sequence: CASSQDPGTEAFF. The CDR3, as DNA: TGTGCCAGCAGCCAAGACCCAGGCACTGAAGCTTTCTTT.

The genes are TRBV7-2 and TRBJ2-7; 8 bases match TRBD1. J was trimmed by 5 bases and V by 5 bases; bases with no gene match: 8. There are 14 residues in the CDR3. The germline V gene encodes CDR1 SGHTA and CDR2 FQGNSA. In DNA form, the CDR3 reads TGTGCCAGCAGCCCGTATCGACAGGGGAACGAGCAGTACTTC. This sequence encodes CASSPYRQGNEQYF.

This clone was seen just once. The gene calls are TRBV11-2 and TRBJ2-5, with D hard to call. The germline V and J ends were trimmed by 2 bases and 3 bases, with 13 bases remaining between them. Looked up from germline, CDR1 is SGHAT and CDR2 is FQNNGV. This CDR3 comprises 15 residues. The CDR3 nucleotides are TGTGCCAGCAGCTTAATGTCCATACGGGAAGAGACCCAGTACTTC. Residues: CASSLMSIREETQYF.

This chain uses TRBV29-1 with TRBJ1-2; no reliable D call. Germline lookup yields CDR1 SQVTM and CDR2 ANQGSEA. V was trimmed by 4 bases and J by 8 bases, leaving 14 bases between them. The CDR3 contains 12 residues. This CDR3 is CSVAVHPGGYTF. The CDR3 DNA sequence: TGCAGCGTTGCGGTACACCCCGGGGGCTACACCTTC.

In this sample, this clone turned up a few times. V usage is TRBV7-8 and J usage is TRBJ2-7; a weak D match, TRBD1 (6 bases). CDR1 and CDR2 (germline): SGHVS, FQNEAQ. The CDR3 totals 13 residues. Trimming shortened V by 4 bases and J by 2 bases, and 9 bases separated the two germline ends. The CDR3 loop is CASSSQGAYEQYF. The CDR3 region has the DNA TGTGCCAGCAGCTCACAGGGTGCCTACGAGCAGTACTTC.